This section outlines one T cell receptor beta chain sequence together with its context. This record belongs to a study of blood T cell repertoires in COVID-19. CDR1 and CDR2 from the germline V gene are LNHDA and SQIVND (reference sequence). Trimming took 1 base from V and 2 from J, leaving 22 bases between them. This CDR3 contains 19 residues. Sequencing was performed with immunoSEQ multiplex PCR; in TCRdb, only in-frame clones are kept and a portion is missing. This table has more than 350,000 clones, 75% to 90% appearing once. This TCR was recovered from a man between 18 and 29 years old who had recovered from COVID-19. The chain employs TRBV19 and TRBJ2-3; D perhaps matches TRBD2 (6 bases). The sequenced sample was PBMCs or T cells enriched from blood (not recorded which). CDR3 nucleotide sequence: TGTGCCAGTAGTATAGGCCATCTCAAGGGGCGGGGAGACACAGATACGCAGTATTTT. Its protein is CASSIGHLKGRGDTDTQYF. Full variable domain (outside the CDR3, taken from reference TRBV19 and TRBJ2-3): DGGITQSPKYLFRKEGQNVTLSCEQNLNHDAMYWYRQDPGQGLRLIYYSQIVNDFQKGDIAEGYSVSREKKESFPLTVTSAQKNPTAFYLCASSIGHLKGRGDTDTQYFGPGTRLTVL.